This T cell receptor (beta chain) comes out of a study of cytomegalovirus exposure and HLA in healthy donors. The PCR contained 60 Vbeta and 13 Jbeta primers. The protocol was immunoSEQ multiplex PCR, while the TCRdb copy is restricted to in-frame clones and leaves out a portion. Recorded for this sample: approximately 100,000 clones. V was pared by 2 bases and J by 10 bases, with 19 bases between. The CDR3 runs to 15 residues. Germline V CDR1 and CDR2: LNHDA, SQIVND (reference sequence). The rearrangement links TRBV19 to TRBJ2-3; D possibly corresponds to TRBD2 (6 bases). The TCR was taken from a man aged 35 to 55 in good health and CMV-seronegative. Sequencing was performed on PBMCs. The CDR3 here is CASSITGNRLVAQYF. DNA of the CDR3: TGTGCCAGTAGTATAACCGGAAACCGACTAGTGGCGCAGTATTTT.